This T cell receptor (beta chain) appears in the sequencing data of a study of T-cell reconstitution after alpha-beta-depleted transplantation in children. Regarding the study as a whole: T-cell counts and diversity at one year following transplant were attributed mainly to newly produced T cells. For some patients, TCRbeta diversity was high at day 60 because of recipient T cells and thymic progenitors that survived.

There are 13 residues in the CDR3. The germline V gene encodes CDR1 LNHDA and CDR2 SQIVND (reference sequence). V was pared by 3 bases and J by 4 bases, with 10 bases between. Worth noting for this clonotype: Its specificity is not known.

Preparing the TCRbeta library involved the use of unique molecular identifiers. Via MiXCR, TCRdb re-called the PCR reads, giving one row per CDR3 protein. The table has under 450,000 distinct CDR3 sequences, 15% to 20% seen once. The receptor was derived from a boy younger than two who had a stem cell transplant for Wiskott-Aldrich syndrome, so the T cells may come from the graft donor. Sequencing was performed on PBMCs, mostly from graft donor cells, taken 360 days after TCRalphabeta/CD19-depleted stem cell transplant. The V call is TRBV19, the J call TRBJ2-7; unclear D gene. The CDR3: CASSIGIPYEQYF. CDR3 in DNA: TGTGCCAGTAGTATTGGAATCCCTTACGAGCAGTACTTC.